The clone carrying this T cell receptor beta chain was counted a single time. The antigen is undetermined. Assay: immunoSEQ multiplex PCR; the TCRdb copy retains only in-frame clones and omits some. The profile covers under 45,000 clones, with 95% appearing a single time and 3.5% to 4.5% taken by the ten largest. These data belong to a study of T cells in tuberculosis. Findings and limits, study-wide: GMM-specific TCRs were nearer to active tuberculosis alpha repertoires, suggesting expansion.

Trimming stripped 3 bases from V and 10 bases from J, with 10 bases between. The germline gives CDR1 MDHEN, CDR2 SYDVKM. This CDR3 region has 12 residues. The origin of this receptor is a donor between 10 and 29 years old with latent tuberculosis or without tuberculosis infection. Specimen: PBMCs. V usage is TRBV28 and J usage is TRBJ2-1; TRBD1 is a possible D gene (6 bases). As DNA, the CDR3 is TGTGCCAGCAGTTTGGACAGATACGAGCAGTTCTTC. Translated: CASSLDRYEQFF.